The 15 T cell receptor beta chains below were found in one sample sequenced in a study of tumor-infiltrating lymphocytes in primary liver carcinoma. The input was about 500 ng total RNA; TCR beta cDNA was made from it with a constant-region primer. ARM-PCR, slightly modified, supplied the TCR beta libraries through three nested multiplex PCR rounds. Amplification in the first two PCR rounds was performed using TRBV1-TRBV30 forward primers and a C-beta reverse primer for 9 to 11 cycles each. TCRdb recomputed calls from the multiplex PCR reads with MiXCR, one row per CDR3 protein. Counted here are about 210,000 distinct CDR3 sequences, almost 65% occurring once; the ten biggest clones make up around 7.1%. Unsorted whole blood supplied the blood RNA, and germline DNA was isolated too. Material for sequencing was peripheral blood. These receptor sequences come from a woman aged 55 to 70 with primary liver carcinoma and hepatitis B virus infection.

The genes are TRBV4-2 and TRBJ1-1, with D hard to call. The CDR3 has 16 residues. Germline values: CDR1 LGHNA, CDR2 YNFKEQ. Trimming took off 4 bases at V and 1 base at J, with 16 bases between the two ends. CDR3 bases: TGTGCCAGCAGCCCATTGGAAGGTCGGGGGAACACTGAAGCTTTCTTT. Translation: CASSPLEGRGNTEAFF.

This sequence joins TRBV6-1 and TRBJ2-7; D is ambiguous. CDR3 length: 13 amino acids. V was shortened by 7 bases and J by 5 bases, with 15 bases between the two germline ends. Germline V lookup: CDR1 MNHNS, CDR2 SASEGT. In DNA, the CDR3 is TGTGCCAGCATTGGGATCCTCATGCACGAGCAGTACTTC. It is translated as CASIGILMHEQYF.

This clonotype has a single count. A read error may explain this, as a much larger clone is one base away. The V gene is TRBV6-2 or TRBV6-3, the J gene TRBJ2-7; 9 bases are a match to TRBD2. The CDR3 covers 15 residues. V shed 6 bases, J shed 0 bases, and the junction held 6 bases outside the gene matches. Germline assignment: CDR1 MNHEY and CDR2 SVGEGT. The CDR3 region is CASRSLAGSSYEQYF. As DNA, the CDR3 is TGTGCCAGCAGATCACTAGCGGGTAGCTCCTACGAGCAGTACTTC.

For this clonotype: This clone may be a read error of a much larger clone one base away. The conserved closing phenylalanine or tryptophan is absent in this CDR3, likely reflecting a read error. This chain joins TRBV6-1 and TRBJ2-1; the match to TRBD2 covers 7 bases. This CDR3 contains 17 residues. V lost 1 base to trimming and J lost 6 bases; unmatched junction nucleotides: 12. Germline V CDR1 and CDR2: MNHNS, SASEGT. CDR3 DNA sequence: TGTGCCAGCAGTGAAGGGGCCGGGAGGCCTAAAAGCAATGAGCAGTTCTCC. Its translation: CASSEGAGRPKSNEQFS.

In the case of this clonotype: The junction differs from germline at one of its ends, possibly a read error. The V gene is TRBV11-2, the J gene TRBJ1-2, with D hard to call. The CDR3 runs to 13 residues. The germline V gene has CDR1 SGHAT and CDR2 FQNNGV. CDR3 coding DNA: TGTGCCAGCAACTTAGCTGGCGTCTATGGCTACACCTTC. This encodes CASNLAGVYGYTF.

The J gene is TRBJ2-3, the V gene TRBV7-8; 12 bases agree with TRBD2. Germline assignment: CDR1 SGHVS and CDR2 FQNEAQ. The CDR3 consists of 18 residues. V trimming: 6 bases; J trimming: 4 bases; junction bases outside the gene matches: 14. The CDR3 region is CASSPNRLAGVLADTQYF. DNA of the CDR3: TGTGCCAGCAGTCCGAACCGACTAGCGGGAGTATTGGCAGATACGCAGTATTTT.

A word on this clonotype: A much more abundant neighbour one base away suggests this may be a read error. The CDR3 here is CASSYSRTTEAFF. The DNA for the CDR3 is TGTGCCAGCAGTTACTCGAGGACTACTGAAGCTTTCTTT. This chain joins TRBV6-5 and TRBJ1-1; D not resolved. Germline CDR1 is MNHEY and CDR2 is SVGAGI. The CDR3 loop spans 13 amino acids. Trimming took 0 bases from V and 5 from J, leaving 7 bases between them.

Details on this clonotype: A much larger clone is a single base away; this may be a read error. V and J are TRBV12-3 or TRBV12-4 and TRBJ1-5; no clear D. The CDR3 runs 16 residues. CDR3 amino acids: CASSSDGAGGNQPRHF. For the CDR3, the DNA is TGTGCCAGCAGTTCTGATGGTGCGGGAGGCAATCAGCCCCGGCATTTT.

Of note for this clonotype: The junction departs from the called germline gene at one end, perhaps through a read error. The chain combines TRBV12-3 or TRBV12-4 with TRBJ2-6, with TRBD1 matching over 9 bases. This CDR3 has 17 residues. The CDR3 protein is CASSTRQGGFGVNVLTF. Written as DNA, the CDR3 is TGTGCCAGCAGTACCCGACAGGGGGGGTTTGGGGTCAACGTCCTGACTTTC.

As concerns this clonotype: A junction end diverges from the germline sequence, so it may reflect a read error. The J gene is TRBJ2-1, the V gene TRBV29-1; D is unresolved. Looked up from germline, CDR1 is SQVTM and CDR2 is ANQGSEA. The CDR3 runs to 17 residues. The CDR3, as DNA: TGCAGCTTTGAAGAAGCTAGGCACTTCTACAACTTCAATGAGCAGTTCTTC. Translated: CSFEEARHFYNFNEQFF.

As regards this clonotype: This may stem from a read error, because a much larger clone lies one nucleotide away. The rearrangement links TRBV12-3 or TRBV12-4 to TRBJ2-7; D possibly uses TRBD1 or TRBD2 (5 bases each). The CDR3 has 14 amino acids. The CDR3 loop reads CAISLAFRDGEQYF. DNA of the CDR3: TGTGCCATCAGTTTAGCGTTCAGGGATGGCGAGCAGTACTTC.

This clonotype was recorded many times. The genes are TRBV14 and TRBJ2-5; no firm D call. This CDR3 is 14 amino acids long. Germline assignment: CDR1 SGHDN and CDR2 FVKESK. Trimming took 0 bases from V and 2 from J, leaving 7 bases between them. The CDR3 loop is CASSQEVGQETQYF. For the CDR3, the DNA is TGTGCCAGCAGCCAAGAGGTTGGTCAAGAGACCCAGTACTTC.

Many counts were recorded for this clonotype. This chain joins TRBV12-3 or TRBV12-4 and TRBJ1-6; no firm D call. V was shortened by 6 bases and J by 9 bases, with 18 bases between the two germline ends. This CDR3 spans 15 amino acids. CDR3 nucleotides: TGTGCCAGCAGCCGCCCCCGGGGAGGAGCTTCACCCCTCCACTTT. Translating gives CASSRPRGGASPLHF.

To note about this clonotype: Just one base apart from a much larger clone, this may be a read error. V is TRBV6-1 and J is TRBJ2-5; D uncertain. CDR1 is MNHNS, CDR2 SASEGT, per germline. This CDR3 has 12 residues. The chain's CDR3 is CANSEQKETQYF. The CDR3, as DNA: TGTGCCAACAGTGAACAGAAAGAGACCCAGTACTTC.

Concerning this clonotype itself: Relative to the germline gene, one junction end is altered; a read error may explain this. V usage is TRBV6-2 or TRBV6-3 and J usage is TRBJ2-1; 7 positions agree with TRBD1. The CDR3 totals 17 residues. CDR1 is MNHEY and CDR2 is SVGEGT in the germline V gene. The CDR3, as DNA: TGTGCCAGCAGTTACCTTATAGGGGGCAGGGGTCACAATGGGCAGTTCTTC. Amino acid sequence: CASSYLIGGRGHNGQFF.